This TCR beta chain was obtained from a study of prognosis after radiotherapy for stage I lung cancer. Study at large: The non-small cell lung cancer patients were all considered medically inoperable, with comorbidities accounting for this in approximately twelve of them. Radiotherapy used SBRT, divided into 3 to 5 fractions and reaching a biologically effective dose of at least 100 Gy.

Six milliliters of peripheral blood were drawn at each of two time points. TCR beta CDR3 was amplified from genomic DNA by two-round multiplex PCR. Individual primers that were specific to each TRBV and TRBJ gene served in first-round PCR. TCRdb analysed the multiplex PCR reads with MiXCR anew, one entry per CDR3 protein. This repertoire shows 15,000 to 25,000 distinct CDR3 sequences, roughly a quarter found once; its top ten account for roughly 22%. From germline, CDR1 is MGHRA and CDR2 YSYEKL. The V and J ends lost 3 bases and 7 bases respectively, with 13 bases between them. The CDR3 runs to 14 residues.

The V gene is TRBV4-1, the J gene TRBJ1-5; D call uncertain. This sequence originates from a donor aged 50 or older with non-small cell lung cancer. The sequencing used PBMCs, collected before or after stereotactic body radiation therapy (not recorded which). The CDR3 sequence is CASSQDGVWQPQHF. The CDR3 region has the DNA TGCGCCAGCAGCCAGGATGGGGTGTGGCAGCCCCAGCATTTT.